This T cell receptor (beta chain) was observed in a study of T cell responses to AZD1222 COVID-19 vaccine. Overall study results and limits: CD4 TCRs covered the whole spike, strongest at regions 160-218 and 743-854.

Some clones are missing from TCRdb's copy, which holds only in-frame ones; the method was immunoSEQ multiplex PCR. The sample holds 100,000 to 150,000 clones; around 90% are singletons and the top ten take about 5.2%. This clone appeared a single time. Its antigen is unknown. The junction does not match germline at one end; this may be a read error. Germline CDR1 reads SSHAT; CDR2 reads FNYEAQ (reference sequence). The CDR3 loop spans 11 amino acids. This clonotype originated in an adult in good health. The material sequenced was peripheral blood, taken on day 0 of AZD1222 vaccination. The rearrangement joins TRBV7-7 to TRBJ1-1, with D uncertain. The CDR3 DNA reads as TGTGCTAGCAGCTTTAATTCCGAAGCTTTCTTT. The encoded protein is CASSFNSEAFF.